The present T cell receptor (beta chain) was sequenced within a study of prognosis after radiotherapy for stage I lung cancer. Across the study: Newly diagnosed primary stage I lung tumors were present in some 15 patients, and oligometastatic NSCLC after surgical resection of the primary tumor was present in roughly 5 patients. Among 7 or 8 patients the tumors were squamous cell carcinoma, and among over 10 they were adenocarcinoma. SBRT radiotherapy comprised 3 to 5 fractions at a biologically effective dose of at least 100 Gy.

The CDR3 contains 14 residues. Germline-derived CDR1 and CDR2 are SQVTM and ANQGSEA. V dropped 6 bases and J dropped 4; count of bases not matched to a gene: 8. On two occasions, one at each of two time points, approximately 5.6 milliliters of peripheral blood were drawn. TCR beta CDR3 was amplified from genomic DNA by two-round multiplex PCR. The first round of PCR was done with primers that matched each TRBV and TRBJ gene. Using its own MiXCR run on the multiplex PCR reads, TCRdb lists one record per CDR3 protein. The sample consists of under 75,000 distinct CDR3 sequences, more than 25% of them appearing once. Sample share makes this clonotype medium-sized (0.01 to 0.1%).

The sequencing here drew on PBMCs, taken before or after stereotactic body radiation therapy (not recorded which). This clonotype originated in a donor over 45 with non-small cell lung cancer. This chain uses TRBV29-1 with TRBJ2-3; 9 bases match TRBD2. The CDR3 spells CSVAGLASADTQYF. CDR3 nucleotide sequence: TGCAGCGTCGCGGGACTAGCCAGCGCAGATACGCAGTATTTT.